This passage covers 13 T cell receptor beta chains from one sample sequenced in a study of blood T cell repertoires in COVID-19. The protocol was immunoSEQ multiplex PCR, while the TCRdb copy is restricted to in-frame clones and leaves out a portion. The sample contains hundreds of thousands of clones, over 75% of which appear only once. Input material: PBMCs or T cells enriched from blood (not recorded which). These receptors were collected from a young man who had recovered from COVID-19.

CDR3: CASRDSGGPGDTGELFF. The CDR3 coding sequence is TGTGCCAGCAGGGATAGCGGGGGACCAGGTGACACCGGGGAGCTGTTTTTT. The rearrangement joins TRBV27 to TRBJ2-2; the match to TRBD2 covers 9 bases. Trimming cost V 6 bases and J 3 bases; bases outside gene matches: 11. This CDR3 is 17 amino acids long. Germline values: CDR1 MNHEY, CDR2 SMNVEV (reference sequence).

The CDR3 spells CASSSAGQANEKLFF. The CDR3 coding sequence is TGTGCCAGCAGCTCTGCGGGACAGGCTAATGAAAAACTGTTTTTT. This chain joins TRBV27 and TRBJ1-4; 8 nucleotides agree with TRBD1. J was trimmed by 3 bases and V by 6 bases; bases with no gene match: 6. The V gene's germline CDR1 is MNHEY and CDR2 SMNVEV (reference sequence). CDR3 length equals 15 residues.

This clone was seen once. The chain carries TRBV19 and TRBJ2-2; a weak D match, TRBD1 (6 bases). Trimming cost V 3 bases and J 5 bases, with 13 bases left between them. The CDR3 is 15 amino acids. Germline loops: CDR1 LNHDA, CDR2 SQIVND (reference sequence). Written as DNA, the CDR3 is TGTGCCAGTAGTATTGGCAGGGGTGGGACCGGGGAGCTGTTTTTT. It encodes CASSIGRGGTGELFF.

The chain has TRBV9 and TRBJ2-1; TRBD2 is a possible D gene (6 bases). Germline V gives CDR1 SGDLS, CDR2 YYNGEE. Trimming took off 0 bases at V and 5 bases at J, with 18 bases between the two ends. The CDR3 totals 17 residues. The CDR3 reads CASSVGRLAGLNNEQFF. CDR3 in DNA: TGTGCCAGCAGCGTAGGAAGGTTGGCGGGACTCAACAATGAGCAGTTCTTC.

The table lists this clone with a few counts. The chain is built from TRBV7-9 and TRBJ1-2; 9 nucleotides match TRBD1. With V trimmed by 2 bases and J by 8 bases, 15 bases remained unmatched. Germline V CDR1 and CDR2: SEHNR, FQNEAQ (reference sequence). The CDR3 is made up of 17 amino acids. CDR3 sequence (DNA): TGTGCCAGCAGCTTAAGTACGGGACAGGGTTTATCGCGCGGCTACACCTTC. Translating gives CASSLSTGQGLSRGYTF.

This clone has a handful of counts. The chain has TRBV7-6 and TRBJ1-5; D not resolved. From germline, CDR1 is SGHVS and CDR2 FNYEAQ. The CDR3 totals 8 residues. V lost 6 bases, J lost 15 bases, and 6 bases lay in between. The CDR3 DNA follows: TGTGCCAGCAGAATCCGGCATTTT. Protein product: CASRIRHF.

V is TRBV20-1 and J is TRBJ2-3, with D tentatively TRBD2 (7 bases). The V gene lost 6 bases and the J gene lost 5 bases, with 9 bases spanning the gap. The CDR3 is 11 residues long. Germline loops: CDR1 DFQATT, CDR2 SNEGSKA (reference sequence). The CDR3 loop reads CSAGGLDTQYF. The DNA of the CDR3 is TGCAGTGCGGGGGGGCTAGATACGCAGTATTTT.

The genes are TRBV25-1 and TRBJ1-2, with D perhaps matching TRBD1 (6 bases). Trimming shortened V by 6 bases and J by 3 bases, and 11 bases separated the two germline ends. The germline V gene has CDR1 MGHDK and CDR2 SYGVNS. The CDR3 extends over 13 amino acids. The CDR3 protein is CASSQGKDYGYTF. The CDR3 DNA reads TGTGCCAGCAGCCAGGGGAAAGACTATGGCTACACCTTC.

J is TRBJ1-3 and V is TRBV19; D uncertain. The CDR3 spans 16 residues. Trimming removed 3 bases from V and 4 bases from J, with 16 bases in between. Germline V gives CDR1 LNHDA, CDR2 SQIVND (reference sequence). The CDR3 sequence is CASSIVIITGGNTIYF. As DNA, the CDR3 is TGTGCCAGTAGTATCGTGATCATTACGGGAGGAAACACCATATATTTT.

V gene TRBV27 combines with J gene TRBJ1-2; D is ambiguous. The germline V and J ends were trimmed by 2 bases and 0 bases, with 13 bases remaining between them. In germline, CDR1 is MNHEY, CDR2 SMNVEV (reference sequence). This CDR3 comprises 16 residues. CDR3 sequence: CASSLGFGLSNYGYTF. The CDR3 DNA reads as TGTGCCAGCAGTTTAGGGTTCGGGTTATCTAACTATGGCTACACCTTC.

The chain links TRBV27 to TRBJ2-1, with 8 bases aligning to TRBD2. In germline, CDR1 is MNHEY, CDR2 SMNVEV (reference sequence). The trim removed 5 bases at V and 0 bases at J, leaving 6 bases unmatched. CDR3 size: 16 residues. Written as DNA, the CDR3 is TGTGCCAGCAGTCCCTTAGCGGGATACTCCTACAATGAGCAGTTCTTC. Residues: CASSPLAGYSYNEQFF.

The chain combines TRBV28 with TRBJ1-1; D is perhaps TRBD1 (6 bases). V was shortened by 6 bases and J by 2 bases, with 13 bases between the two germline ends. The CDR3 sequence is 14 residues long. Germline V gene data show CDR1 as MDHEN and CDR2 as SYDVKM. The CDR3 DNA reads TGTGCCAGCAGGAACCTACAGGGAAACACTGAAGCTTTCTTT. Its translation: CASRNLQGNTEAFF.

The J gene is TRBJ2-3, the V gene TRBV9, with TRBD1 matching over 9 bases. The J segment lost 2 bases and the V segment lost 0 bases, leaving 1 base of the junction unmatched. This CDR3 has 15 amino acids. Germline V lookup: CDR1 SGDLS, CDR2 YYNGEE. DNA for the CDR3: TGTGCCAGCAGCGTAGGGACAGGGGTCACAGATACGCAGTATTTT. It codes for CASSVGTGVTDTQYF. Combining the CDR3 with reference TRBV9 and TRBJ2-3 gives the whole variable domain DSGVTQTPKHLITATGQRVTLRCSPRSGDLSVYWYQQSLDQGLQFLIQYYNGEERAKGNILERFSAQQFPDLHSELNLSSLELGDSALYFCASSVGTGVTDTQYFGPGTRLTVL.